This is a list of T cell receptor beta chains from one sample in a study of OX40 agonist ivuxolimab in advanced cancers. Sequencing was performed with immunoSEQ multiplex PCR; in TCRdb, only in-frame clones are kept and a portion is missing. The table lists 65,000 to 95,000 clones, around 90% of them singletons. Sequences were derived from CD4+ or CD8+ T cells sorted from blood, sampled in a trial of the OX40 agonist ivuxolimab. The receptors shown here come from an adult with an advanced solid tumor such as melanoma, head and neck, liver or kidney cancer. The CDR3 runs from the conserved cysteine through the conserved F or W. D genes are given only for firm matches. Not every row has a clone size; where given, it reads once, few, many or a size class.

J gene,V gene,clone size,D gene,CDR3 DNA,CDR3 protein
TRBJ1-2,TRBV14,once,NA,TGTGCCAGCAGCCAGGGAGGGACACGCCGCCCCTATGGCTACACCTTC,CASSQGGTRRPYGYTF
TRBJ2-7,TRBV7-8,NA,TRBD2,TGTGCCAGCATCCCAGGCCCACTAGCGGGTGCCTACGAGCAGTACTTC,CASIPGPLAGAYEQYF
TRBJ2-3,TRBV5-1,NA,NA,TGCGCCAGCAGTTCTCCTGAGCGGACTTCAGATACGCAGTATTTT,CASSSPERTSDTQYF
TRBJ1-1,TRBV5-4,NA,TRBD1,TGTGCCAGCAGGGGGACAGCGAACACTGAAGCTTTCTTT,CASRGTANTEAFF
TRBJ1-2,TRBV15,NA,NA,TGTGCCACCGCAGGCCGCACTGGCTACACCTTC,CATAGRTGYTF
TRBJ2-4,TRBV11-1,once,NA,TGTGCCAGCAGCGCCGGTCTGGGGTGGGACATTCAGTACTTC,CASSAGLGWDIQYF
TRBJ2-1,TRBV13,NA,TRBD1,TGTGCCACCGGGACAGGGGGTGTCAGTGAGCAGTTCTTC,CATGTGGVSEQFF
TRBJ2-3,TRBV5-1,NA,TRBD2,TGCGCCAGCAGCTTGGAGGGGAGGGCTGCAGATACGCAGTATTTT,CASSLEGRAADTQYF
TRBJ2-2,TRBV7-2,NA,TRBD2,TGTGCCAGCCGAATTAGCGGGAGATACACCGGGGAGCTGTTTTTT,CASRISGRYTGELFF
TRBJ2-1,TRBV27,NA,TRBD2,TGTGCCAGCAGTTTTATTCCGGGACTAGCGGGAGGAGGAAGGTCCTACAATGAGCAGTTCTTC,CASSFIPGLAGGGRSYNEQFF
TRBJ2-7,TRBV19,NA,NA,TGTGCCAGTAGTCTGTCGACAGGCCCCTACGAGCAGTACTTC,CASSLSTGPYEQYF
TRBJ2-5,TRBV18,NA,TRBD1,TGTGCCAGCTCACCACGTTCACAGGGGTGGGCTGAGACCCAGTACTTC,CASSPRSQGWAETQYF
TRBJ2-5,TRBV5-1,NA,TRBD1,TGCGCCAGCAGCTTGTGGGGGACAGGGGGAGAGACCCAGTACTTC,CASSLWGTGGETQYF
TRBJ2-1,TRBV5-1,NA,NA,TGCGCCAGCAGCTTGTTCCAGAGTTACAATGAGCAGTTCTTC,CASSLFQSYNEQFF
TRBJ2-2,TRBV28,NA,TRBD2,TGTGCCAGGGACGGGACTAGCGGGAAGGACACCGGGGAGCTGTTTTTT,CARDGTSGKDTGELFF
TRBJ2-7,TRBV2,few,TRBD2,TGTGCCAGAGCTCCTAGCGGCCTAAGACCCTACGAGCAGTACTTC,CARAPSGLRPYEQYF
TRBJ2-7,TRBV9,NA,NA,TGTGCCAGCAGCGTAGGGTTGGGGACTCGAGTCTACGAGCAGTACTTC,CASSVGLGTRVYEQYF
TRBJ1-6,TRBV28,NA,NA,TGTGCCAGCAGCGTTCGTAGGCAAAGGCACCTCCACTTT,CASSVRRQRHLHF
TRBJ2-5,TRBV10-2,NA,TRBD2,TGCGCCAGCAGTGCTCCCACTAGCGGGAGATGGGACTTCAAAGAGACCCAGTACTTC,CASSAPTSGRWDFKETQYF
TRBJ2-1,TRBV5-6,NA,TRBD1,TGTGCCAGCAGCCCGACAGGGTACAATGAGCAGTTCTTC,CASSPTGYNEQFF
TRBJ2-6,TRBV5-1,NA,NA,TGCGCCAGCAGCGATCCGTCTGGGGCCAACGTCCTGACTTTC,CASSDPSGANVLTF
TRBJ2-3,TRBV4-2,once,NA,TGTGCCAGCAGCCCCAGCTATTTGGGCACAGATACGCAGTATTTT,CASSPSYLGTDTQYF
TRBJ2-7,TRBV21-1,NA,NA,TGTGCCAGCAGTATGTTACTTGAGCAGTACTTC,CASSMLLEQYF
TRBJ1-1,TRBV5-1,NA,NA,TGCGCCAGCAGCTCCGGACCTAACACTGAAGCTTTCTTT,CASSSGPNTEAFF
TRBJ2-1,TRBV7-9,NA,TRBD1,TGTGCCAGCAGCTCAACACCGGGACAGGGGCGGAATGAGCAGTTCTTC,CASSSTPGQGRNEQFF
TRBJ1-1,TRBV2,NA,TRBD1,TGTGCCAGCACGGGACAGCTGAACACTGAAGCTTTCTTT,CASTGQLNTEAFF
TRBJ1-5,TRBV6-5,NA,TRBD1,TGTGCCAGCAGCAGGGGGCAGGTCAATCAGCCCCAGCATTTT,CASSRGQVNQPQHF
TRBJ1-2,TRBV10-3,NA,TRBD1,TGTGCCATCAGTGAGGGGACAGGGGGGATCTATGGCTACACCTTC,CAISEGTGGIYGYTF
TRBJ2-6,TRBV27,once,TRBD2,TGTGCCAGCAGTTTACTAAGGGGAGGGATGGCTGGGGCCAACGTCCTGACTTTC,CASSLLRGGMAGANVLTF
TRBJ2-1,TRBV13,NA,NA,TGTGCCAGCAGCCCCCCGGGTAGCGGATTTGTCAATGAGCAGTTCTTC,CASSPPGSGFVNEQFF
TRBJ2-1,TRBV19,NA,TRBD1,TGTGCCAGTAGCCCCACCCAGGGGGCGGTTGAAGAGTTCTTC,CASSPTQGAVEEFF
TRBJ2-5,TRBV28,NA,NA,TGTGCCAGCAGTTACCCGGGCCCCTCTAGAGAGACCCAGTACTTC,CASSYPGPSRETQYF
TRBJ2-7,TRBV21-1,NA,NA,TGTGCCAGCAGCGCCCTTACGGGGCTAGCGGGAGGACTCTCCTACGAGCAGTACTTC,CASSALTGLAGGLSYEQYF
TRBJ1-4,TRBV9,NA,TRBD1,TGTGCCAGCAGCGCGGGGGACAGGACAACTAATGAAAAACTGTTTTTT,CASSAGDRTTNEKLFF
TRBJ2-7,TRBV4-1,NA,TRBD1,TGCGCCAGCAGTCCTCGACAGGGGAGTTCGGTGCAGTACTTC,CASSPRQGSSVQYF
TRBJ1-1,TRBV5-1,NA,NA,TGCGCCAGCGGATCACAGGACCGGAACACTGAAGCTTTCTTT,CASGSQDRNTEAFF
TRBJ2-1,TRBV27,few,NA,TGTGCCAGCAGTTTTTTGGGGGGCTCGGTCTATGAGCAGTTCTTC,CASSFLGGSVYEQFF
TRBJ1-5,TRBV2,NA,NA,TGTGCCAGCAGTGAAGGGCCGAATCAGCCCCAGCATTTT,CASSEGPNQPQHF
TRBJ2-3,TRBV19,NA,NA,TGTGCCAGTACCCTATCTCCGAGACAGAGCACAGATACGCAGTATTTT,CASTLSPRQSTDTQYF
TRBJ1-2,TRBV5-4,NA,TRBD1,TGTGCCAGCAGCTCAGGACAGGGGGTTAGAAACTATGGCTACACCTTC,CASSSGQGVRNYGYTF
TRBJ2-4,TRBV7-2,NA,NA,TGTGCCAGCAGCCGCGAAGGGCCAGGGTCGGACATTCAGTACTTC,CASSREGPGSDIQYF
TRBJ2-1,TRBV7-2,NA,TRBD2,TGTGCCAGCAGCTTAGGATCGGGGGGAAAGTACAATGAGCAGTTCTTC,CASSLGSGGKYNEQFF
TRBJ2-3,TRBV12-5,NA,NA,TGTGCCAGCTCCCTGGACTGGGACAACACAGATACGCAGTATTTT,CASSLDWDNTDTQYF
TRBJ2-2,TRBV11-3,NA,NA,TGTGCCAGCAGCTCAAGGGTCCCCAACACCGGGGAGCTGTTTTTT,CASSSRVPNTGELFF
TRBJ2-1,TRBV11-3,NA,NA,TGTGCCAGCAGCTTAGCAGGGACTTACAATGAGCAGTTCTTC,CASSLAGTYNEQFF